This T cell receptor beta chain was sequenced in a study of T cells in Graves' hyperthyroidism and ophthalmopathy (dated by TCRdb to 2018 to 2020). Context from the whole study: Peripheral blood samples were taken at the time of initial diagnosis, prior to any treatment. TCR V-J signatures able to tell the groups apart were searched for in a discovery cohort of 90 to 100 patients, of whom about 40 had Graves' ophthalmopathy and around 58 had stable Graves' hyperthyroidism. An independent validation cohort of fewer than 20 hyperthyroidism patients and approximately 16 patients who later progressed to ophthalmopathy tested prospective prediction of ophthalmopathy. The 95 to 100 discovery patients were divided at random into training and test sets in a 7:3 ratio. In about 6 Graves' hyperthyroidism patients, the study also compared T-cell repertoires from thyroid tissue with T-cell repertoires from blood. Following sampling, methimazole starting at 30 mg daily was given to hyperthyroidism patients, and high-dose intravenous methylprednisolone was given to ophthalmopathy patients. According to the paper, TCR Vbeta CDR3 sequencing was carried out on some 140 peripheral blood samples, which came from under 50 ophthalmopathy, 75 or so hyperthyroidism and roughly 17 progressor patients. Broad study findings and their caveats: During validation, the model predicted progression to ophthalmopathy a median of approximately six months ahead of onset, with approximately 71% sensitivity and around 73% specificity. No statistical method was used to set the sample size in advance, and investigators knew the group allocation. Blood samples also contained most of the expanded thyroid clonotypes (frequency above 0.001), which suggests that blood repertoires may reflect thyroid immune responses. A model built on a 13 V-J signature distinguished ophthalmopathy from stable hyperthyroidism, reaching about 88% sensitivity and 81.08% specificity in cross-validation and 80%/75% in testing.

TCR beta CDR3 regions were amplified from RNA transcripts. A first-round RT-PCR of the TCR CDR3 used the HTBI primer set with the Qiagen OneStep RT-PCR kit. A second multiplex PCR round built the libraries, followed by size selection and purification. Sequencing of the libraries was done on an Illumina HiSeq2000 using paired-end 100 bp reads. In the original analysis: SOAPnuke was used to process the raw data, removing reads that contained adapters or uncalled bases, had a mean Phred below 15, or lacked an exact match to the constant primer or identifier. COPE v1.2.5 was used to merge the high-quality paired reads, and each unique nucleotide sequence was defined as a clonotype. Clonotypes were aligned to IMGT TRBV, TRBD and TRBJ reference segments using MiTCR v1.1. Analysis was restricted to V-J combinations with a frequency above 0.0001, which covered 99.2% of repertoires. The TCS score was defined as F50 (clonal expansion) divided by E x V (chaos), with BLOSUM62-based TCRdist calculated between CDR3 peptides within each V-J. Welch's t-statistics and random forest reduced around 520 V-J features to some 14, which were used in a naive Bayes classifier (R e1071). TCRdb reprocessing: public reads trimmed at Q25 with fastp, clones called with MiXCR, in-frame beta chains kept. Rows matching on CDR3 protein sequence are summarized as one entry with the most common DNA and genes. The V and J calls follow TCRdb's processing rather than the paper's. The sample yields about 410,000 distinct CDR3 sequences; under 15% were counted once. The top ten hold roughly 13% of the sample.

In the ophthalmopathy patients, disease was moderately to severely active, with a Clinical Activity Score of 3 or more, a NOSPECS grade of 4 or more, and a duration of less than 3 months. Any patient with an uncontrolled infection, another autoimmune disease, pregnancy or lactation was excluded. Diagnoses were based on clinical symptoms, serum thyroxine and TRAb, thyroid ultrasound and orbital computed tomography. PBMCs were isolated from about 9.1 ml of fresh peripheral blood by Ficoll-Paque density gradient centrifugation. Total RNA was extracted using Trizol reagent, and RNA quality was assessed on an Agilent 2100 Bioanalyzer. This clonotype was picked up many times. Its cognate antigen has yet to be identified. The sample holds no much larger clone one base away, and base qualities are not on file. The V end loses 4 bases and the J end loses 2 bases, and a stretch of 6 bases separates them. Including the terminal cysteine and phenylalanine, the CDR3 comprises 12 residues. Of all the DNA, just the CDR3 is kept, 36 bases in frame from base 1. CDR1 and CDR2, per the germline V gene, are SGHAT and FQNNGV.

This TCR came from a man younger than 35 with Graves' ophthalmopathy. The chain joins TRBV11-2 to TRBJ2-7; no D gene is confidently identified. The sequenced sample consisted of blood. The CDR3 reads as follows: CASSWPTYEQYF. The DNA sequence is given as TGTGCCAGCAGCTGGCCCACCTACGAGCAGTACTTC.